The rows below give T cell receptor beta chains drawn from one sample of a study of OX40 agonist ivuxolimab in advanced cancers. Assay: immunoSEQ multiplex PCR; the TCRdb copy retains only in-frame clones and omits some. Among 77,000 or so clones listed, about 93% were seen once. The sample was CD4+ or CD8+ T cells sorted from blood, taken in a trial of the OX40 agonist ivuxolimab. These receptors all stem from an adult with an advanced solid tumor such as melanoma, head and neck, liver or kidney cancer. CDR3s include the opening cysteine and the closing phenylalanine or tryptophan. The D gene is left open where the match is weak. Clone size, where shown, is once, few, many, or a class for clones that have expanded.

TGTGCCAGCAGCTTGGGTACTACTAGCAGGACGGGGAATGAGCAGTTCTTC CASSLGTTSRTGNEQFF . TRBJ2-1 TRBV7-3 17 .
TGTGCCAGCAGCCCCCCCCCTGGCAGACCGGGAAACACCATATATTTT CASSPPPGRPGNTIYF . TRBJ1-3 TRBV7-6 16 once
TGTGCCAGCAGCTTTTCAGGGAATCAGCCCCAGCATTTT CASSFSGNQPQHF . TRBJ1-5 TRBV5-6 13 .
TGCAGCGTTGCCGTCAGGGGAGGCGAGCAGTACTTC CSVAVRGGEQYF . TRBJ2-7 TRBV29-1 12 .
TGTGCCAGCAGCTTGGGCAGTACCAACTATGGCTACACCTTC CASSLGSTNYGYTF . TRBJ1-2 TRBV7-9 14 once
TGTGCCAGCAGCCCCCCTTTCTGGGTCATGAACACTGAAGCTTTCTTT CASSPPFWVMNTEAFF . TRBJ1-1 TRBV5-6 16 .
TGTGCCTATGGGACTATCCAATACGAGCAGTACTTC CAYGTIQYEQYF TRBD2 TRBJ2-7 TRBV2 12 .
TGTGCCAGCAGCGAGCATTCCGGGGCGGGCTACACCTTC CASSEHSGAGYTF . TRBJ1-2 TRBV28 13 .
TGTGCCAGTAGTATCGGGGTTGCAACTAATGAAAAACTGTTTTTT CASSIGVATNEKLFF . TRBJ1-4 TRBV19 15 .
TGTGCCAGCAGCTATTCACCGGGACAGGGAAGGTATAGCAATCAGCCCCAGCATTTT CASSYSPGQGRYSNQPQHF TRBD1 TRBJ1-5 TRBV7-9 19 .
TGTGCCAGCAGTTTCGACAAGGGGGACGTTAACTATGGCTACACCTTC CASSFDKGDVNYGYTF . TRBJ1-2 TRBV27 16 .
TGTGCCAGCAGCTCACCAAACAGCCGCTCCTACGAGCAGTACTTC CASSSPNSRSYEQYF . TRBJ2-7 TRBV7-9 15 .
TGTGCCAGTAGTCCCACCCCTCGATCGGGAAGCAATCAGCCCCAGCATTTT CASSPTPRSGSNQPQHF . TRBJ1-5 TRBV19 17 .
TGTGCCAGCAGTCAGGATCCCCATAGCGGGGGGTTAAGGGATACGCAGTATTTT CASSQDPHSGGLRDTQYF TRBD2 TRBJ2-3 TRBV27 18 .
TGTGCCAGCAGCCAAGATCTAGGATGGACCGAGCAGTACTTC CASSQDLGWTEQYF . TRBJ2-7 TRBV4-2 14 .
TGTGCCAGCAGCTACGATCCTAATACAGGGCACACTGAAGCTTTCTTT CASSYDPNTGHTEAFF . TRBJ1-1 TRBV27 16 .
TGTGCCAGCAGTTTATCCTGGGGGGCTGGGGCCAACGTCCTGACTTTC CASSLSWGAGANVLTF . TRBJ2-6 TRBV27 16 .
TGTGCCAGCAGTGAACCCCCAAGCGGGAGGGCCAGGGAGACCCAGTACTTC CASSEPPSGRARETQYF TRBD2 TRBJ2-5 TRBV2 17 .
TGCAGCGTTGAAGATTCTGCCGCCAGAACCGGGGAGCTGTTTTTT CSVEDSAARTGELFF . TRBJ2-2 TRBV29-1 15 .
TGCGCCAGCAGCCAAGATGCGGGGGGTTACTCTGGGGCCAACGTCCTGACTTTC CASSQDAGGYSGANVLTF TRBD2 TRBJ2-6 TRBV4-3 18 .
TGTGCCAGCAGCGTAAATGTAGGAGCAGGGGAAAATGGCTACACCTTC CASSVNVGAGENGYTF . TRBJ1-2 TRBV9 16 .
TGTGCCAGCAGCGCCGGACTAGCGGGGGCAGATACGCAGTATTTT CASSAGLAGADTQYF TRBD2 TRBJ2-3 TRBV9 15 .
TGTGCTAGTGGGAAGACAGGGAACTACGAGCAGTACTTC CASGKTGNYEQYF TRBD1 TRBJ2-7 TRBV12-5 13 few
TGTGCCAGTAGTATCAGACAGGGCAGCTCCTATAATTCACCCCTCCACTTT CASSIRQGSSYNSPLHF TRBD1 TRBJ1-6 TRBV19 17 .
TGTGCCAGCAGCTTGGCCGATAGGGCCCACGAGCAGTACTTC CASSLADRAHEQYF . TRBJ2-7 TRBV5-4 14 .
TGTGCCAGCAGAAAAACAGGGTCGAGCAAAAACATTCAGTACTTC CASRKTGSSKNIQYF . TRBJ2-4 TRBV6-5 15 once
TGTGCCAGTAGTACGGGACAGGGCAGTTACGAGCAGTACTTC CASSTGQGSYEQYF TRBD1 TRBJ2-7 TRBV19 14 .
TGTGCCAGCAGCCCTGCAGACAGGGTCGGCTACACCTTC CASSPADRVGYTF TRBD1 TRBJ1-2 TRBV14 13 .
TGTGCCAGCAGGGACGGTCGCTTCTTCAATCAGCCCCAGCATTTT CASRDGRFFNQPQHF . TRBJ1-5 TRBV28 15 .
TGTGCCAGCAGCATACGATCCGACGAGCAGTACTTC CASSIRSDEQYF . TRBJ2-7 TRBV7-2 12 few
TGCGCCAGCAGCTTGGATCCTACAGGGGGGAACACTGAAGCTTTCTTT CASSLDPTGGNTEAFF TRBD1 TRBJ1-1 TRBV5-1 16 .
TGTGCCAGCAGTCGTTCCGGGGTTGGGGTTAATTCACCCCTCCACTTT CASSRSGVGVNSPLHF . TRBJ1-6 TRBV2 16 .
TGTGCCAGCAGTCTGGACAGCGACAATCAGCCCCAGCATTTT CASSLDSDNQPQHF . TRBJ1-5 TRBV6-6 14 .
TGCAGCGTTGTAGGTTCTAGTCCCGGGGAGCTGTTTTTT CSVVGSSPGELFF . TRBJ2-2 TRBV29-1 13 .
TGTGCCAGTACCACAGGGGGGGAAAAACTGTTTTTT CASTTGGEKLFF TRBD1 TRBJ1-4 TRBV19 12 .
TGTGCCAGCAGCATCGACGGGGACATTCAGTACTTC CASSIDGDIQYF . TRBJ2-4 TRBV5-6 12 .
TGTGCCAGCAGCCACGCCACCGGGACTAGTGGCCGCGTGTACGAGCAGTACTTC CASSHATGTSGRVYEQYF TRBD2 TRBJ2-7 TRBV4-2 18 .
TGTGCCAGCAGCTTAGTGGGGGTACCGGGATCGAACACTGAAGCTTTCTTT CASSLVGVPGSNTEAFF . TRBJ1-1 TRBV7-8 17 .